A selection of T cell receptor beta chains follows, all from one sample in a study of blood T cell repertoires in COVID-19. Sequencing used immunoSEQ multiplex PCR; TCRdb keeps in-frame clones, though not all of them. The sample consists of about 200,000 clones, around four fifths of them appearing once. Source material: peripheral blood. The receptors derive from a man in his forties with acute or convalescent COVID-19. Both conserved end residues are part of each CDR3. The D gene is left open where the match is weak. Some rows have no size entry. The others give once, few or many, or a class for an expanded clone.

v_call	clone_size	j_call	d_call	cdr3_aa	cdr3_nt
TRBV9	.	TRBJ2-5	TRBD1	CASSVRRDRGGEETQYF	TGTGCCAGCAGCGTAAGAAGGGACAGGGGAGGTGAAGAGACCCAGTACTTC
TRBV19	.	TRBJ2-3	TRBD2	CASSGLAGNTDTQYF	TGTGCCAGTAGTGGGCTAGCGGGAAACACAGATACGCAGTATTTT
TRBV5-1	.	TRBJ2-2	TRBD2	CASSLVVLAGGTGELFF	TGCGCCAGCAGCTTGGTAGTACTAGCGGGCGGTACCGGGGAGCTGTTTTTT
TRBV9	.	TRBJ2-1	TRBD1	CASSDRQGMAERQFF	TGTGCCAGCAGCGACAGACAGGGAATGGCGGAGAGGCAGTTCTTC
TRBV19	.	TRBJ2-1	TRBD1	CASSINRGYYNEQFF	TGTGCCAGTAGTATCAACAGGGGCTACTACAATGAGCAGTTCTTC
TRBV6-5	few	TRBJ1-2	.	CATRVPANYGYTF	TGTGCCACCAGAGTCCCAGCTAACTATGGCTACACCTTC
TRBV7-9	.	TRBJ1-1	.	CASRPWTEFNTEAFF	TGTGCCAGCAGGCCCTGGACAGAGTTTAACACTGAAGCTTTCTTT
TRBV6-2/TRBV6-3	.	TRBJ2-1	.	CASSYGGLQAGSVF	TGTGCCAGCAGTTACGGGGGGCTTCAAGCGGGATCCGTCTTC
TRBV2	once	TRBJ2-7	.	CASSALTPYEQYF	TGTGCCAGCAGTGCCTTGACTCCTTACGAGCAGTACTTC
TRBV5-1	.	TRBJ2-1	TRBD2	CASSPGLAGGLYNEQFF	TGCGCCAGCAGCCCGGGACTAGCGGGAGGCCTATACAATGAGCAGTTCTTC
TRBV18	.	TRBJ1-1	.	CASSPGDPTEAFF	TGTGCCAGCTCGCCAGGAGATCCCACTGAAGCTTTCTTT
TRBV18	.	TRBJ1-1	.	CASSRDTEAFF	TGTGCCAGCTCAAGAGACACTGAAGCTTTCTTT
TRBV29-1	.	TRBJ1-2	.	CSAQPGDGYTF	TGCAGCGCCCAGCCCGGGGATGGCTACACCTTC
TRBV7-2	.	TRBJ1-5	TRBD1	CASSLGRGSNQPQHF	TGTGCCAGCAGCTTAGGCAGGGGGAGCAATCAGCCCCAGCATTTT
TRBV6-2/TRBV6-3	.	TRBJ1-5	.	CASSYGDGRSNQPQHF	TGTGCCAGCAGTTATGGAGACGGGAGAAGCAATCAGCCCCAGCATTTT
TRBV5-1	.	TRBJ2-1	TRBD2	CASSSLAGALSYNEQFF	TGCGCCAGCAGCTCCTTAGCGGGAGCGCTCTCCTACAATGAGCAGTTCTTC
TRBV12-3/TRBV12-4	.	TRBJ2-7	.	CASSFGGYEQYF	TGTGCCAGCAGTTTTGGAGGGTACGAGCAGTACTTC
TRBV20-1	few	TRBJ2-7	TRBD2	CSASASGPSGPYEQYF	TGCAGTGCTAGTGCTAGCGGGCCCTCGGGTCCCTACGAGCAGTACTTC
TRBV5-1	few	TRBJ1-1	TRBD1	CASSSSSTGGGITEAFF	TGCGCCAGCAGCTCCTCGAGTACAGGGGGCGGAATCACTGAAGCTTTCTTT
TRBV9	.	TRBJ2-7	.	CASSGGTDYEQYF	TGTGCCAGCAGCGGCGGGACAGACTACGAGCAGTACTTC
TRBV5-1	once	TRBJ1-1	.	CASSLDSYGTEAFF	TGCGCCAGCAGCTTGGACAGTTATGGCACTGAAGCTTTCTTT
TRBV24-1	few	TRBJ1-3	TRBD1	CATKATGTGGVDSGNTIYF	TGTGCCACCAAAGCAACCGGGACAGGGGGAGTCGACTCTGGAAACACCATATATTTT
TRBV29-1	.	TRBJ2-3	TRBD2	CSARRDYITDTQYF	TGCAGCGCCCGCCGGGACTATATCACAGATACGCAGTATTTT
TRBV6-4	.	TRBJ2-1	TRBD2	CASSDAASGAPYNEQFF	TGTGCCAGCAGTGACGCGGCTAGCGGAGCCCCCTACAATGAGCAGTTCTTC
TRBV30	once	TRBJ1-2	.	CARTRGVGYTF	TGTGCCCGCACTCGGGGGGTTGGCTACACCTTC
TRBV19	once	TRBJ1-5	.	CASSIAPGEYNQPQHF	TGTGCCAGTAGTATAGCGCCAGGGGAATACAATCAGCCCCAGCATTTT
TRBV10-1	.	TRBJ1-2	.	CASSDGSHYGYTF	TGCGCCAGCAGTGACGGGTCCCACTATGGCTACACCTTC
TRBV11-2	.	TRBJ2-1	TRBD2	CASSLWGGRGNEQFF	TGTGCCAGCAGCTTATGGGGCGGGAGGGGCAATGAGCAGTTCTTC
TRBV6-2/TRBV6-3	.	TRBJ2-7	TRBD1	CASSTRTGGTGEQYF	TGTGCCAGCAGCACCCGGACAGGGGGGACCGGAGAGCAGTACTTC
TRBV5-5	once	TRBJ2-2	TRBD2	CASSWGLANTGELFF	TGTGCCAGCAGCTGGGGACTAGCGAACACCGGGGAGCTGTTTTTT